The T cell receptor beta chain described here comes from a study of T cells in Graves' hyperthyroidism and ophthalmopathy. The study's findings and limits: Blood also carried most thyroid clonotypes expanded above 0.001.

Researchers amplified the TCR beta CDR3 regions from RNA transcripts. Researchers ran a first-round RT-PCR on the TCR CDR3 using the HTBI primer set. In TCRdb, the multiplex PCR reads were re-called with MiXCR into one record per CDR3 protein. The sample includes about 590,000 distinct CDR3 sequences, approximately 14% of them seen just once. Note on this clonotype: Its antigen is still unknown.

V was cut by 0 bases and J by 6 bases, with 15 bases left in between. The V gene's germline CDR1 is MNHEY and CDR2 SVGEGT. This CDR3 comprises 15 residues. The authors obtained PBMCs from more than 8 ml of fresh peripheral blood. The chain employs TRBV6-2 or TRBV6-3 and TRBJ2-7; weak D call: TRBD2 (6 bases). The sequencing input was blood. The sequence came from a woman in her 30s with Graves' hyperthyroidism. The CDR3 loop is CASSYSQAGRSEQYF. The CDR3 region has the DNA TGTGCCAGCAGTTACTCGCAGGCGGGACGTTCCGAGCAGTACTTC.